This TCR beta chain originates from a study of shared clonotypes between healthy human individuals (dated by TCRdb to 2020 to 2021). With respect to the entire study: A couple of women and a few men aged 18 to 49 years were included in the cohort. For each donor, CD4 naive and CD4 memory were each run on three plates, CD8 naive on two plates, and CD8 memory on one plate. The study deeply sequenced blood TCR repertoires of five healthy adults to estimate repertoire size and the extent of clonotype sharing between individuals. To increase sequencing depth and limit assay-specific biases, TCR repertoire library preparation and sequencing were carried out by different laboratories using diverse techniques. Per donor, leukapheresis produced somewhere between about 0.94 and 9 billion PBMCs. Broader findings and caveats from the paper: The small number of donors limited the genetic and exposure-history diversity represented. When four donors were compared, the shared fraction of clonotypes was about 5.2% for naive CD4, 3.5% to 4% for naive CD8, roughly 2.5% for memory CD4, and 0.4% for memory CD8. Sampling was restricted to blood, and TCR repertoires in tissue are likely to differ from TCR repertoires in blood. Compared with non-shared clonotypes, the clonotypes found in all four sorted-subset donors had higher generation probabilities. Naive subsets generally had larger estimated clonotype richness than memory subsets. Based on pairwise subsampling, the degree of clonotype sharing among donors was expected to be affected by sequencing depth. Incomplete sequencing was indicated by rarefaction of sorted-subset datasets, despite the large sequencing depth.

A distance of 11 bases separates the germline ends of V and J, which lose 1 base and 2 bases respectively. The germline V gene gives CDR1 as MNHEY and CDR2 as SVGAGI. From its cysteine to its phenylalanine, the CDR3 spans 15 amino acids. Only the CDR3 DNA stays, 45 bases, in frame from base 1. Using the deep immunoSEQ assay, TCR CDR3 regions were amplified from genomic DNA by multiplex PCR. Extracted genomic DNA from each cell subset was distributed evenly across all wells of several immunoSEQ 96-well plates, and each plate was treated as a replicate. For sorted subsets, around 200 ng genomic DNA, equal to 30,000 or so T cell genomes, was loaded into each replicate PCR. Purified libraries were quantified with a Qubit 3.0 fluorometer, sized on a Bioanalyzer 2100, and re-quantified with the KAPA Library Quantification kit. Each immunoSEQ 96-well plate was sequenced on its own single-read 150-cycle Illumina NextSeq 550 flow cell. Concerning the study's data processing: Because the immunoSEQ output included only junctional sequences and no quality scores, the filtering could not be the same as the filtering used for full-length reads. To assign V/J genes and CDR3, sequences were annotated against IMGT germline references using PyIR, a Python wrapper for IgBLAST v1.9. Reads were filtered out if the reads had weak V/J assignments (E-value above 1e-6), no CDR3, stop codons, out-of-frame junctions, or ambiguous translated residues. A V3J clonotype was defined by an identical inferred V gene, J gene, and CDR3 amino acid sequence. Percentage overlap between repertoires was calculated by dividing the number of shared unique clonotypes by the size of the smaller repertoire. Three approaches were used to assess repertoire richness: RTK rarefaction, the Chao1 estimator, and Recon v2.1 estimates of unobserved clonotypes. Generation probabilities were computed with OLGA for all TCRbeta clonotypes obtained by the gDNA method from a few donors. In TCRdb, the immuneACCESS table is reduced to in-frame sequences with V and J assigned. These tables do not hold every clone; where another copy was compared, an unresolved V gene accounts for under half, and the others remain unexplained. From that table come the V and J calls and clone size; the DNA was used to work out D and trimming. For this sample there are 2.5 million or so clones; around 94% appear just once. The leading ten clones occupy around 0.15% of the sample.

Comment on this clone: This receptor's antigen is unknown. Base qualities are not provided; no much larger clone lies one nucleotide away.

The donors were healthy, HIV-negative adults who had no recently reported acute infections or vaccinations. Every donor was a Caucasian adult living in Nashville, Tennessee, USA. CD4+ T cells were enriched through magnetic negative selection, after which naive cells were positively selected on CD45RA and the remaining negative fraction served as the memory subset. Blood was obtained by leukapheresis, after which PBMCs were separated by Ficoll-Histopaque density gradient centrifugation and cryopreserved in liquid nitrogen vapor phase. Purity and quantity of every magnetically sorted T cell population were checked by analytical flow cytometry. Genomic DNA was isolated from every sorted fraction and measured by UV absorbance on a Nanodrop 2000c.

This TCR came from a man younger than 30 in good health. Sequenced input: naive CD4+ T cells sorted from blood. Per the publication, the cell subset or site label means: CD45RA+ positively selected. The chain joins TRBV6-5 to TRBJ1-2; no confident D gene assignment can be made. The DNA reads as follows: TGTGCCAGCAGTTACTTTAGGGAGATAAACTATGGCTACACCTTC. It translates to CASSYFREINYGYTF.